This T cell receptor beta chain stems from a study of CD8+ T cells in alopecia areata. Reverse transcribed after extraction, RNA yielded cDNA as the sequencing template. The method was immunoSEQ multiplex PCR; TCRdb's version includes in-frame clones alone and lacks a portion of them. Of more than 200,000 clones in the sample, 67% were seen once. This clone was counted only a few times. Trimming cost V 4 bases and J 4 bases; bases outside gene matches: 5. There are 14 residues in the CDR3. CDR1 is MGHDK, CDR2 SYGVNS, per germline. This TCR derives from a human donor with alopecia areata. The sequences come from CD4+ T cells sorted from blood, collected at week 0. The V gene is TRBV25-1, the J gene TRBJ1-2; 8 bases fit TRBD1. Written as DNA, the CDR3 is TGTGCCAGCAGTGCGCAGGGGGCCCTCTATGGCTACACCTTC. Protein: CASSAQGALYGYTF.